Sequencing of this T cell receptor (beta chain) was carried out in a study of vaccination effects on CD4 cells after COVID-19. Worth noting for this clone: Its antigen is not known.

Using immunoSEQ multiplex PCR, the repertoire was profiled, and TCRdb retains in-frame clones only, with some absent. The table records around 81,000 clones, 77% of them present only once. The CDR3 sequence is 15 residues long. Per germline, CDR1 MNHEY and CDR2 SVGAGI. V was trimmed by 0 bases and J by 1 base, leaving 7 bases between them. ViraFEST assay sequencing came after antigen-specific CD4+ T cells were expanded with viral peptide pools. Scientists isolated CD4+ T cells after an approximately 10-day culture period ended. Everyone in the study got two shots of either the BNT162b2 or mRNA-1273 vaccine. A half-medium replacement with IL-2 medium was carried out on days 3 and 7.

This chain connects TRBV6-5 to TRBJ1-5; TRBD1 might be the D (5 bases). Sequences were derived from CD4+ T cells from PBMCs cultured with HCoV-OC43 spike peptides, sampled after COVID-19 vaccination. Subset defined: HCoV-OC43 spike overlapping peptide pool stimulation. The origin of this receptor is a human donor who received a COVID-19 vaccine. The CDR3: CASSYSGGSNQPQHF. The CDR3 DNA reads TGTGCCAGCAGTTACTCGGGGGGGAGCAATCAGCCCCAGCATTTT.